This T cell receptor beta chain was retrieved from a study of T cells in localized non-small cell lung cancer. General study findings and limits: A raised T cell density in blood coincided with lengthier overall survival. Adjacent lung had a median around 50 of the 100 largest tumor clones. Sequencing was restricted to one tumor region; therefore, heterogeneity remains possible. Compared with tumor, uninvolved adjacent lung displayed greater T cell clonality, ranking highest overall.

About this clone itself: Antigen: not known.

Sequenced by immunoSEQ multiplex PCR; TCRdb stores in-frame clones only, minus some. The repertoire holds 30,000 to 35,000 clones, with about nine tenths as singletons. The CDR3 consists of 15 residues. The V end lost 0 bases, the J end lost 4 bases, and 12 bases lay between the germline ends. The TCR sequence derives from a woman between 35 and 70 years old with stage I lung adenocarcinoma. The sequencing here drew on peripheral blood, taken before any cancer treatment. The chain recombines TRBV23-1 with TRBJ1-2, with D possibly matching TRBD1 (5 bases). TRBV23-1 is sorted into the ORF group, with uncertain function. CDR3 loop: CASSQSWDRTYGYTF. The CDR3, as DNA: TGCGCCAGCAGTCAATCCTGGGACCGTACCTATGGCTACACCTTC.